One and the same sample provided the 23 T cell receptor beta chains below, sequenced in a study of blood T cell repertoires in COVID-19. The table came from immunoSEQ multiplex PCR; TCRdb's copy has only in-frame clones and leaves some out. The sample lists 200,000 to 250,000 clones; roughly 80% were seen once. Sequencing was carried out using PBMCs or T cells enriched from blood (not recorded which). These receptors were taken from a man aged 55 to 70 who had recovered from COVID-19.

This clone was seen a few times. V usage is TRBV18 and J usage is TRBJ2-2; a possible D gene is TRBD1 (5 bases). The CDR3 is made up of 15 amino acids. V lost 2 bases and J lost 0, with 7 bases in between. CDR1 and CDR2 from the germline V gene are KGHSH and LQKENI. For the CDR3, the DNA is TGTGCCAGCTCACCAGTGACAGCGAACACCGGGGAGCTGTTTTTT. Its protein product is CASSPVTANTGELFF.

This clone was seen just once. The rearrangement joins TRBV11-2 to TRBJ2-5, with D perhaps matching TRBD2 (5 bases). V gave up 1 base and J gave up 5 bases, with 11 bases separating them. The CDR3 is made up of 14 amino acids. Germline assignment: CDR1 SGHAT and CDR2 FQNNGV. The CDR3 loop is CASSLVGVRETQYF. The CDR3 nucleotides read TGTGCCAGCAGCTTAGTCGGGGTTCGGGAGACCCAGTACTTC. The complete variable domain, with remaining parts taken from reference TRBV11-2 and TRBJ2-5, reads EAGVAQSPRYKIIEKRQSVAFWCNPISGHATLYWYQQILGQGPKLLIQFQNNGVVDDSQLPKDRFSAERLKGVDSTLKIQPAKLEDSAVYLCASSLVGVRETQYFGPGTRLLVL.

The V call is TRBV18, the J call TRBJ1-4; D gene unclear. Germline loops: CDR1 KGHSH, CDR2 LQKENI. The CDR3 runs to 16 residues. V was trimmed by 2 bases and J by 4 bases, leaving 14 bases between them. The CDR3 nucleotides are TGTGCCAGCTCACCAGGTCTAGGAGGGAGTAATGAAAAACTGTTTTTT. The encoded protein is CASSPGLGGSNEKLFF.

The chain carries TRBV19 and TRBJ2-1; D is undetermined. From germline, CDR1 is LNHDA and CDR2 SQIVND (reference sequence). The CDR3 is made up of 16 amino acids. The ends were cut back, 5 bases at V and 3 bases at J, with 17 bases in the middle. CDR3 sequence reads: CASSLGLSAFYNEQFF. In nucleotides, the CDR3 is TGTGCCAGTAGTTTGGGTTTAAGCGCTTTCTACAATGAGCAGTTCTTC.

This chain uses TRBV19 with TRBJ1-6; no firm D call. CDR1 and CDR2 (germline): LNHDA, SQIVND (reference sequence). The V and J ends lost 5 bases and 1 base respectively, with 9 bases between them. CDR3 length equals 15 residues. The CDR3 region has the DNA TGTGCCAGTAGTGAGCGGTGGTCCTATAATTCACCCCTCCACTTT. It encodes CASSERWSYNSPLHF. The full variable domain, with the rest looked up from reference TRBV19 and TRBJ1-6, is DGGITQSPKYLFRKEGQNVTLSCEQNLNHDAMYWYRQDPGQGLRLIYYSQIVNDFQKGDIAEGYSVSREKKESFPLTVTSAQKNPTAFYLCASSERWSYNSPLHFGNGTRLTVT.

The gene calls are TRBV29-1 and TRBJ2-7, with TRBD2 matching 15 bases. J gave up 5 bases and V 4 bases, and 6 bases lay outside the gene matches. The CDR3 has 15 residues. Germline values: CDR1 SQVTM, CDR2 ANQGSEA. The CDR3: CSVGGLAGGPHEQYF. CDR3 sequence (DNA): TGCAGCGTTGGAGGACTAGCGGGGGGGCCTCACGAGCAGTACTTC.

The V call is TRBV19, the J call TRBJ2-1; the match to TRBD1 covers 10 bases. The CDR3 has 15 amino acids. V lost 7 bases and J lost 4; bases outside the gene matches: 7. Germline values: CDR1 LNHDA, CDR2 SQIVND (reference sequence). The CDR3 reads CASNVGQGVYNEQFF. CDR3 in DNA: TGTGCCAGTAACGTTGGACAGGGGGTTTACAATGAGCAGTTCTTC. The complete variable domain, with remaining parts taken from reference TRBV19 and TRBJ2-1, reads DGGITQSPKYLFRKEGQNVTLSCEQNLNHDAMYWYRQDPGQGLRLIYYSQIVNDFQKGDIAEGYSVSREKKESFPLTVTSAQKNPTAFYLCASNVGQGVYNEQFFGPGTRLTVL.

This sequence joins TRBV25-1 and TRBJ2-5; weak D call: TRBD1 (5 bases). The V and J ends lost 6 bases and 5 bases respectively, with 13 bases between them. The CDR3 runs 13 residues. Germline CDR1 MGHDK, CDR2 SYGVNS. The CDR3 reads CASSLGVPETQYF. The CDR3 DNA follows: TGTGCCAGCAGCTTAGGGGTCCCGGAGACCCAGTACTTC.

This rearrangement joins TRBV5-1 to TRBJ2-1, with 7 bases identical to TRBD2. V lost 0 bases, J lost 9 bases, and 6 bases stayed unmatched. The CDR3 is 14 residues long. The germline gives CDR1 SGHRS, CDR2 YFSETQ. CDR3 sequence reads: CASSLELAPVEQFF. CDR3 DNA: TGCGCCAGCAGCTTGGAACTAGCGCCGGTTGAGCAGTTCTTC.

The chain recombines TRBV5-1 with TRBJ2-1; possibly TRBD2 for D (6 bases). The V gene lost 1 base and the J gene lost 6 bases, with 14 bases spanning the gap. The CDR3 covers 15 residues. Per germline, CDR1 SGHRS and CDR2 YFSETQ. CDR3 amino acids: CASSLSGGTGNEQFF. Written as DNA, the CDR3 is TGCGCCAGCAGCTTGAGTGGGGGGACGGGCAATGAGCAGTTCTTC.

The J gene is TRBJ2-7, the V gene TRBV5-4; TRBD1 agrees at 8 bases. V gave up 4 bases and J gave up 3 bases; unmatched junction bases: 3. The CDR3 is 13 residues long. Germline lookup yields CDR1 SGHNT and CDR2 YYREEE (reference sequence). The CDR3 region has the DNA TGTGCCAGCAGCGGTGGACAGGGCTACGAGCAGTACTTC. It codes for CASSGGQGYEQYF.

J is TRBJ1-4 and V is TRBV6-5, with 9 bases identical to TRBD1. J gave up 4 bases and V 6 bases, and 6 bases lay outside the gene matches. The CDR3 sequence is 15 residues long. Germline loops: CDR1 MNHEY, CDR2 SVGAGI. CDR3 in amino acids: CASSTGGVGNEKLFF. The CDR3 nucleotides are TGTGCCAGCAGCACAGGGGGCGTCGGTAATGAAAAACTGTTTTTT.

V is TRBV5-1 and J is TRBJ1-2, with unresolved D. The CDR3 contains 14 residues. V was pared by 4 bases and J by 2 bases, with 12 bases between. CDR1 is SGHRS and CDR2 is YFSETQ in the germline V gene. The CDR3 DNA is TGCGCCAGCAGCGTCGATGGCAGAAACTATGGCTACACCTTC. Translating it yields CASSVDGRNYGYTF.

The rearrangement links TRBV21-1 to TRBJ2-7; the table's D call, TRBD2, was not checked against the DNA. TRBV21-1 is shown as a pseudogene. This CDR3 has 15 amino acids. DNA of the CDR3: TGTGCCAGCAGCACTTCGGAGGGGCCATCCTACGAGCAGTACTTC. The encoded protein is CASSTSEGPSYEQYF.

This chain connects TRBV18 to TRBJ2-2, with 8 positions matching TRBD1. The CDR3 contains 16 residues. The V gene end was trimmed by 3 bases and the J gene end by 7 bases; junction bases not matched to a gene: 10. Germline V CDR1 and CDR2: KGHSH, LQKENI. This CDR3 is CASSPRRTGTDGELFF. CDR3 nucleotides: TGTGCCAGCTCACCTCGACGGACAGGGACGGACGGGGAGCTGTTTTTT.

The CDR3 spells CASSVLSVNSGELFF. The CDR3, as DNA: TGTGCCAGCAGCGTACTGAGTGTAAATTCCGGGGAGCTGTTTTTT. The chain is built from TRBV9 and TRBJ2-2; D remains unclear. The CDR3 loop spans 15 amino acids. Germline-derived CDR1 and CDR2 are SGDLS and YYNGEE. V lost 1 base to trimming and J lost 6 bases, with 13 bases between them.

The rearrangement joins TRBV2 to TRBJ1-5, with D maybe TRBD1 (6 bases). The CDR3 runs to 15 residues. Looked up from germline, CDR1 is SNHLY and CDR2 is FYNNEI. Trimming left V 2 bases short and J 1 base short, with 9 bases between. Written as DNA, the CDR3 is TGTGCCAGCAGTGAACAGGGGCTGAGCAATCAGCCCCAGCATTTT. It translates to CASSEQGLSNQPQHF.

This clone was counted a few times. This chain connects TRBV12-3 or TRBV12-4 to TRBJ1-5, with D perhaps TRBD1 (5 bases). V lost 6 bases to trimming and J lost 5 bases, with 8 bases between them. This CDR3 comprises 12 residues. The CDR3 is CASSQGDQPQHF. CDR3 DNA sequence: TGTGCCAGCAGCCAAGGGGATCAGCCCCAGCATTTT.

In nucleotides, the CDR3 is TGTGCCAGCAGCTCAGGGGCAGCAAACACTGAAGCTTTCTTT. Translation gives CASSSGAANTEAFF. This chain joins TRBV7-2 and TRBJ1-1, with D perhaps matching TRBD1 (6 bases). The length of the CDR3 is 14 residues. The germline V gene has CDR1 SGHTA and CDR2 FQGNSA. Trimming pared 4 bases from V and 2 bases from J, leaving 11 bases between.

This clone was seen only a few times. The rearrangement links TRBV5-1 to TRBJ2-1; 7 bases align to TRBD1. Germline CDR1 and CDR2: SGHRS and YFSETQ. Trimming at V came to 0 bases and at J to 6 bases, leaving 6 bases not matched to a gene. This CDR3 is built from 15 residues. The CDR3 nucleotides are TGCGCCAGCAGCTTGGGACAGGGAAGGGGCAATGAGCAGTTCTTC. Its protein product is CASSLGQGRGNEQFF.

The genes are TRBV6-5 and TRBJ1-1; 7 bases match TRBD1. CDR1 and CDR2 from the germline V gene are MNHEY and SVGAGI. J gave up 5 bases and V 0 bases, and 3 bases lay outside the gene matches. This CDR3 spans 14 amino acids. In DNA, the CDR3 is TGTGCCAGCAGTTACTCGGCAGGGGGGACTGAAGCTTTCTTT. It encodes CASSYSAGGTEAFF.

The V call is TRBV5-8, the J call TRBJ2-7, with TRBD2 identical over 7 bases. CDR3 length: 13 amino acids. V was clipped by 5 bases and J by 4 bases; unmatched bases: 6. CDR1 is SGHTS, CDR2 YDEGEE, per germline. CDR3 loop: CASSHGGGYEQYF. CDR3 nucleotides: TGTGCCAGCAGTCACGGCGGGGGTTACGAGCAGTACTTC.

The rearrangement links TRBV6-5 to TRBJ2-7; possible D gene TRBD2, 6 bases. V was cut by 6 bases and J by 6 bases, with 18 bases left in between. The CDR3 has 14 residues. Germline V gene lookup returns CDR1 MNHEY and CDR2 SVGAGI. The CDR3 sequence: CASRPPVGGGEQYF. CDR3 bases: TGTGCCAGCAGGCCTCCGGTTGGGGGAGGCGAGCAGTACTTC.